Detailed here is one T cell receptor beta chain. As yet, its antigen is unknown. These data originate in a study of T cells in narcolepsy. J was trimmed by 7 bases and V by 6 bases; bases with no gene match: 9. The CDR3 totals 14 residues. CDR1 SGHDT and CDR2 YYEEEE come from the germline V gene. Assay: immunoSEQ multiplex PCR; the TCRdb copy retains only in-frame clones and omits some. The table includes 34,000 or so clones, around 79% detected once. Whole-study results and caveats: Healthy controls reportedly lacked the autoreactive clonotypes serially found in patients' blood. Autoreactive HCRT-specific and TRIB2-specific clonotypes were marked in same-patient CSF-versus-blood CD4+ comparisons.

The clonotype comes from a human donor in good health. V is TRBV5-6 and J is TRBJ1-4; TRBD1 matches at 7 bases. Sequences were obtained from memory (CD45RA-) CD4+ T cells from blood. As DNA, the CDR3 is TGTGCCAGCATCCGACAGGGAGAGTCTGAAAAACTGTTTTTT. Its protein is CASIRQGESEKLFF.